A selection of T cell receptor beta chains follows, all from one sample in a study of blood T cell repertoires in COVID-19. Profiling relied on immunoSEQ multiplex PCR, and the TCRdb table lists in-frame clones only, not all of them. The sample holds 300,000 to 450,000 clones; around 89% are singletons and the top ten take 0.95% to 1.1%. Sequenced material: PBMCs or T cells enriched from blood (not recorded which). These receptors came from a man aged 18 to 29 who had recovered from COVID-19. Both conserved end residues are part of each CDR3. A D gene is named only where the DNA matches it firmly. Size tells how often a clone was seen (once, few, many) or the class of an expanded clone, and some rows leave it out.

TRBV7-9	-	TRBD2	TRBJ2-1	CASSSTGTSGRAGWEQFF	TGTGCCAGCAGCTCGACAGGGACTAGCGGGAGGGCCGGTTGGGAGCAGTTCTTC
TRBV30	-	-	TRBJ1-5	CAWSWQVGDQPQHF	TGTGCCTGGAGCTGGCAGGTGGGAGATCAGCCCCAGCATTTT
TRBV4-1	-	TRBD1	TRBJ1-6	CASSQFAGTGSSPLHF	TGCGCCAGCAGCCAATTCGCCGGGACAGGGTCTTCACCCCTCCACTTT
TRBV24-1	-	TRBD1	TRBJ2-2	CATSDLKGTEKNTGELFF	TGTGCCACCAGTGATTTAAAAGGGACAGAGAAGAACACCGGGGAGCTGTTTTTT
TRBV10-1	-	TRBD1	TRBJ2-1	CASSAYRGPEVNEQFF	TGCGCCAGCAGTGCTTACAGGGGGCCGGAGGTCAATGAGCAGTTCTTC
TRBV9	-	-	TRBJ2-3	CASSVGGVVDTQYF	TGTGCCAGCAGCGTAGGGGGGGTCGTAGATACGCAGTATTTT
TRBV28	-	-	TRBJ1-2	CASSFGRGDYGYTF	TGTGCCAGCAGTTTTGGCCGGGGGGACTATGGCTACACCTTC
TRBV12-5	-	-	TRBJ1-1	CASGSGGSGTEAFF	TGTGCTAGTGGGAGTGGGGGGAGCGGCACTGAAGCTTTCTTT
TRBV7-3	-	TRBD2	TRBJ2-1	CASSPRQLAGGYSEQFF	TGTGCCAGCAGCCCCCGTCAACTAGCGGGGGGATACAGTGAGCAGTTCTTC
TRBV2	-	-	TRBJ1-1	CASMWGLLRNTEAFF	TGTGCCAGCATGTGGGGACTGCTAAGAAACACTGAAGCTTTCTTT
TRBV4-1	few	-	TRBJ2-5	CASSRRVVQQETQYF	TGCGCCAGCAGCCGAAGAGTGGTCCAACAAGAGACCCAGTACTTC
TRBV13	-	-	TRBJ2-7	CASSLRAGNPYEQYF	TGTGCCAGCAGCTTAAGAGCAGGCAACCCTTACGAGCAGTACTTC
TRBV7-3	-	TRBD1	TRBJ2-2	CASSPTGDRRTGELFF	TGTGCCAGCAGCCCGACCGGGGACAGGAGGACGGGGGAGCTGTTTTTT
TRBV7-6	-	TRBD2	TRBJ2-7	CASSTGTSVFYEQYF	TGTGCCAGCAGCACCGGGACTAGCGTCTTCTACGAGCAGTACTTC
TRBV28	-	-	TRBJ1-2	CASSLRGPYGYTF	TGTGCCAGCAGTTTAAGAGGGCCTTATGGCTACACCTTC
TRBV5-5	few	TRBD2	TRBJ2-5	CASSPGLAGETQYF	TGTGCCAGCAGCCCGGGACTAGCGGGAGAGACCCAGTACTTC
TRBV5-1	-	TRBD1	TRBJ2-1	CASSPDREQFF	TGCGCCAGCAGCCCGGACAGGGAGCAGTTCTTC
TRBV3-1/TRBV3-2	-	TRBD2	TRBJ2-1	CASSRVLAGGGEQFF	TGTGCCAGCAGCCGAGTTCTAGCGGGGGGTGGTGAGCAGTTCTTC